A selection of T cell receptor beta chains follows, all from one sample in a study of blood T cell repertoires in COVID-19. Profiled with immunoSEQ multiplex PCR; TCRdb holds only in-frame clones, not every one. The sample has 280,000 or so clones, about 85% seen once. The specimen was peripheral blood. Receptor source: a human donor in a cohort sampled during active COVID-19. The CDR3 runs from the conserved cysteine through the conserved F or W. Fields, in order: clone size, D gene, J gene, V gene, CDR3 DNA, CDR3 protein. A D gene is named only where the DNA matches it firmly. Size values are once, few and many counts, or a class for expanded clones, and some rows have none.

clone_size: -
d_call: -
j_call: TRBJ2-7
v_call: TRBV29-1
cdr3_nt: TGCAGCGTTGGCCAGGCGCTATACGAGCAGTACTTC
cdr3_aa: CSVGQALYEQYF

clone_size: -
d_call: TRBD1
j_call: TRBJ2-7
v_call: TRBV5-4
cdr3_nt: TGTGCCAGCAGCATAGGACAGGGGGACGAGCAGTACTTC
cdr3_aa: CASSIGQGDEQYF

clone_size: -
d_call: -
j_call: TRBJ2-1
v_call: TRBV7-2
cdr3_nt: TGTGCCAGCACCCACATCGGGGGAAGCTCCTACAATGAGCAGTTCTTC
cdr3_aa: CASTHIGGSSYNEQFF

clone_size: -
d_call: -
j_call: TRBJ2-2
v_call: TRBV5-4
cdr3_nt: TGTGCCAGCAGCCGTAATACCGGGGAGCTGTTTTTT
cdr3_aa: CASSRNTGELFF

clone_size: -
d_call: -
j_call: TRBJ2-3
v_call: TRBV6-5
cdr3_nt: TGTGCCAGCGCCCGGGACTTTAGCACAGATACGCAGTATTTT
cdr3_aa: CASARDFSTDTQYF

clone_size: -
d_call: -
j_call: TRBJ2-5
v_call: TRBV4-3
cdr3_nt: TGCGCCAGCAGTCGGAAGGTAGCGGCCCTACAAGAGACCCAGTACTTC
cdr3_aa: CASSRKVAALQETQYF

clone_size: few
d_call: TRBD1
j_call: TRBJ1-3
v_call: TRBV3-1/TRBV3-2
cdr3_nt: TGTGCCAGCAGCCGCATCAGGGGGTCCGGAAACACCATATATTTT
cdr3_aa: CASSRIRGSGNTIYF

clone_size: -
d_call: TRBD2
j_call: TRBJ2-1
v_call: TRBV10-3
cdr3_nt: TGTGCCATCAGTGATGCGAGAGGTTTTGCTAGCGGGAGATCCTTAAACAATGAGCAGTTCTTC
cdr3_aa: CAISDARGFASGRSLNNEQFF

clone_size: -
d_call: TRBD1
j_call: TRBJ2-2
v_call: TRBV19
cdr3_nt: TGTGCCAGTAGGGACAGGACTTTGAGGAACACCGGGGAGCTGTTTTTT
cdr3_aa: CASRDRTLRNTGELFF

clone_size: -
d_call: TRBD2
j_call: TRBJ2-2
v_call: TRBV4-3
cdr3_nt: TGCGCCAGCAGCCAGAGCGGGAGCACCGGGTCCGGGGAGCTGTTTTTT
cdr3_aa: CASSQSGSTGSGELFF